Below are 16 T cell receptor beta chains sequenced from a single sample in a study of blood T cell repertoires in COVID-19. The method was immunoSEQ multiplex PCR; TCRdb's version includes in-frame clones alone and lacks a portion of them. The table shows a few hundred thousand clones, with about 89% occurring only once. Source material: peripheral blood. These receptor sequences come from a man aged 50-59 years with acute or convalescent COVID-19.

The chain employs TRBV28 and TRBJ1-2, with 7 bases identical to TRBD1. The CDR3 has 14 amino acids. Germline V lookup: CDR1 MDHEN, CDR2 SYDVKM. J lost 3 bases, V lost 4 bases, and 5 bases had no gene match. The chain's CDR3 is CASSSRQGYYGYTF. The CDR3 DNA follows: TGTGCCAGCAGTTCGCGACAGGGCTACTATGGCTACACCTTC.

The V gene is TRBV2, the J gene TRBJ1-5; tentatively, D is TRBD1 (5 bases). CDR1 and CDR2 from the germline V gene are SNHLY and FYNNEI. This CDR3 is 16 amino acids long. V was clipped by 5 bases and J by 0 bases, with 14 bases between them. This chain's CDR3 is CASSPGHFDSNQPQHF. In DNA, the CDR3 is TGTGCCAGCAGTCCCGGACATTTCGATAGCAATCAGCCCCAGCATTTT. Drawing the rest from reference TRBV2 and TRBJ1-5, the complete variable domain is EPEVTQTPSHQVTQMGQEVILRCVPISNHLYFYWYRQILGQKVEFLVSFYNNEISEKSEIFDDQFSVERPDGSNFTLKIRSTKLEDSAMYFCASSPGHFDSNQPQHFGDGTRLSIL.

The chain recombines TRBV5-1 with TRBJ1-6, with 8 bases lining up with TRBD1. Per germline, CDR1 SGHRS and CDR2 YFSETQ. J was trimmed by 10 bases and V by 0 bases; bases with no gene match: 6. There are 15 residues in the CDR3. The CDR3 nucleotides are TGCGCCAGCAGCTTGGCCGGAGACAGGGGATCACCCCTCCACTTT. Translation gives CASSLAGDRGSPLHF.

The J gene is TRBJ2-5, the V gene TRBV6-6; D is perhaps TRBD2 (6 bases). The V and J ends lost 6 bases and 4 bases respectively, with 18 bases between them. Germline CDR1 is MNHNY and CDR2 is SVGAGI (reference sequence). This CDR3 region has 15 residues. The CDR3 DNA follows: TGTGCCAGCAGCCCGGGGGTGGGTATCGGAGAGACCCAGTACTTC. Translating it yields CASSPGVGIGETQYF.

This sequence joins TRBV27 and TRBJ1-2; D may be TRBD1 (6 bases). This CDR3 has 16 amino acids. Germline V CDR1 and CDR2: MNHEY, SMNVEV (reference sequence). The V end was cut by 0 bases, the J end by 2 bases, with 13 bases between. The CDR3 nucleotides are TGTGCCAGCAGTTTATCGGCAGGGGAAGCCAACTATGGCTACACCTTC. Translation gives CASSLSAGEANYGYTF.

This clone was seen a single time. The gene calls are TRBV19 and TRBJ1-1; D uncertain. Germline lookup yields CDR1 LNHDA and CDR2 SQIVND (reference sequence). With 9 bases removed from V and 1 base from J, the gap between germline ends came to 15 bases. The CDR3 covers 14 residues. DNA for the CDR3: TGTGCCAGCCCTAGCCCGGTTGGGAACACTGAAGCTTTCTTT. This codes for CASPSPVGNTEAFF.

The chain is built from TRBV12-3 or TRBV12-4 and TRBJ1-5; D possibly corresponds to TRBD1 (5 bases). V gave up 2 bases and J gave up 8 bases, with 10 bases separating them. This CDR3 spans 13 amino acids. The CDR3, as DNA: TGTGCCAGCAGTTTAATCTTAGGGGAGCCCCAGCATTTT. This translates into CASSLILGEPQHF.

The gene calls are TRBV18 and TRBJ2-7; possibly TRBD2 for D (6 bases). CDR1 is KGHSH and CDR2 is LQKENI in the germline V gene. The CDR3 loop spans 15 amino acids. Deletions cut 3 bases from V and 3 bases from J, with 15 bases between. CDR3: CASSPSGTSDYEQYF. CDR3 nucleotide sequence: TGTGCCAGCTCACCCTCCGGGACTTCAGACTACGAGCAGTACTTC.

This rearrangement joins TRBV5-8 to TRBJ1-2; 7 nucleotides match TRBD1. V shed 0 bases, J shed 4 bases, and the junction held 9 bases outside the gene matches. From germline, CDR1 is SGHTS and CDR2 YDEGEE. This CDR3 region has 16 residues. This CDR3 reads CASSLDRGDPLYGYTF. The CDR3 DNA follows: TGTGCCAGCAGCTTGGACAGGGGCGATCCTCTCTATGGCTACACCTTC.

This clone was counted a single time. This chain joins TRBV7-3 and TRBJ1-2; a possible D gene is TRBD1 (5 bases). V was cut by 0 bases and J by 8 bases, with 13 bases left in between. There are 14 residues in the CDR3. The germline V gene encodes CDR1 SGHTA and CDR2 FQGTGA. Written as DNA, the CDR3 is TGTGCCAGCAGCTTAACGGGAGGGGAATACGGCTACACCTTC. Translating it yields CASSLTGGEYGYTF. The entire variable domain, with the rest obtained from reference TRBV7-3 and TRBJ1-2, is as follows: GAGVSQTPSNKVTEKGKYVELRCDPISGHTALYWYRQSLGQGPEFLIYFQGTGAADDSGLPNDRFFAVRPEGSVSTLKIQRTERGDSAVYLCASSLTGGEYGYTFGSGTRLTVV.

The V gene is TRBV7-9, the J gene TRBJ1-2; D uncertain. There are 13 residues in the CDR3. The germline V gene has CDR1 SEHNR and CDR2 FQNEAQ (reference sequence). V was pared by 5 bases and J by 5 bases, with 12 bases between. CDR3 bases: TGTGCCAGCAGCCCAGACACAGCTTATGGCTACACCTTC. Translated: CASSPDTAYGYTF. Using reference TRBV7-9 and TRBJ1-2 for the parts outside the CDR3, the full variable domain is DTGVSQNPRHKITKRGQNVTFRCDPISEHNRLYWYRQTLGQGPEFLTYFQNEAQLEKSRLLSDRFSAERPKGSFSTLEIQRTEQGDSAMYLCASSPDTAYGYTFGSGTRLTVV.

The chain combines TRBV7-3 with TRBJ1-1, with D uncertain. V lost 5 bases, J lost 1 base, and 8 bases lay in between. The CDR3 is made up of 13 amino acids. Germline V gene sequence: CDR1 SGHTA, CDR2 FQGTGA. CDR3 nucleotide sequence: TGTGCCAGCAGCGCATACGGGAACACTGAAGCTTTCTTT. This translates into CASSAYGNTEAFF.

This clone was picked up a small number of times. The chain has TRBV5-6 and TRBJ1-1, with TRBD1 as a possible D gene (6 bases). The CDR3 is 13 amino acids. Trimming stripped 4 bases from V and 1 base from J, with 8 bases between. Germline V lookup: CDR1 SGHDT, CDR2 YYEEEE. The CDR3 coding sequence is TGTGCCAGCAGCGGACAGTGGAACACTGAAGCTTTCTTT. Translating it yields CASSGQWNTEAFF.

Concerning this clone itself: Other DNA sequences in this specimen translate into the identical CDR3. The genes are TRBV24-1 and TRBJ2-5, with 8 positions matching TRBD1. This CDR3 spans 15 amino acids. Germline CDR1 KGHDR, CDR2 SFDVKD. The V gene end was trimmed by 3 bases and the J gene end by 5 bases; junction bases not matched to a gene: 7. The CDR3 nucleotides are TGTGCCACCAGTGATCCCGGACAGGGAGGCGAGACCCAGTACTTC. This sequence encodes CATSDPGQGGETQYF.

V usage is TRBV29-1 and J usage is TRBJ2-3; TRBD1 might be the D (6 bases). Trimming left V 3 bases short and J 1 base short, with 14 bases between. Germline CDR1 SQVTM, CDR2 ANQGSEA. The CDR3 length is 15 residues. Written as DNA, the CDR3 is TGCAGCGTTGAGGCCGACAAGGGGGGCACAGATACGCAGTATTTT. This codes for CSVEADKGGTDTQYF.

A single count supports this clone. The V and J genes are TRBV19 and TRBJ1-1, with a weak D call TRBD1 (6 bases). This CDR3 is built from 13 residues. The germline CDR1 and CDR2 sequences are LNHDA and SQIVND (reference sequence). Trimming removed 5 bases from V and 3 bases from J, with 10 bases in between. The CDR3: CASSQGIHTEAFF. The CDR3 DNA sequence: TGTGCCAGTAGTCAGGGGATTCACACTGAAGCTTTCTTT.